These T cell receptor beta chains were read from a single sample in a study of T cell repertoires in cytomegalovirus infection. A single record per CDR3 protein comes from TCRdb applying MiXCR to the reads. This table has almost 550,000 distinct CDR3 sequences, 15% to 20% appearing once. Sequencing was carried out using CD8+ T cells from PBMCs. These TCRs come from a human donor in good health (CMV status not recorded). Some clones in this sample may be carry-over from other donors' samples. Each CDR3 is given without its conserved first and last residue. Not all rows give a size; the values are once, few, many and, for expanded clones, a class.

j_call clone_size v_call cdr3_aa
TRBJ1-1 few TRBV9 ASSVTGTLSGGAGAF
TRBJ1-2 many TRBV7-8 ASSFGSGDYGYT
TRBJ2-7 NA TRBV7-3 ASTNGPSYKQY
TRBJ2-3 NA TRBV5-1 ASSSRQGEHTDTQY
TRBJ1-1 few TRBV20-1 SARFQGSTSGTEAF
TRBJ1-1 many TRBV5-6 ASSPDRGRRTEAF
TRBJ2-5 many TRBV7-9 ASSSYDSQETQY
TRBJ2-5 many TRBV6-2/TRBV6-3 ASRTYQETQY
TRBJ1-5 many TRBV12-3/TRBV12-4 ASSPGSYQPQH
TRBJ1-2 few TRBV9 ASTQTGLDGYT
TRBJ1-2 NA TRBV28 ASSLSILGDIYGYT
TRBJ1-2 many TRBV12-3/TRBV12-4 ASSSAFGYGYT
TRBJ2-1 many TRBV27 ASSPTRDRGLNEQF
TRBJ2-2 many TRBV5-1 ASSGTSGRPGELF
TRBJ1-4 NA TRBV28 ASSRRGVGKLF
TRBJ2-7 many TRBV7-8 ASTSGGGGNYEQY
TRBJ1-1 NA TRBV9 ASSPGGDVNTEAF
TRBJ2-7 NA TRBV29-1 SVRGRPSYEQY
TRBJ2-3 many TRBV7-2 ASSLGTSLLSTDTQY
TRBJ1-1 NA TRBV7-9 ASSPGGRQGGAF
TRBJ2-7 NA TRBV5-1 ASRYGTGFYEQY
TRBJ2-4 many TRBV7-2 ASSATSGTLPKNIQY
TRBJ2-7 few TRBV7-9 ASSEQNYRGGADEQY
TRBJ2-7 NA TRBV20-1 SARGTSGYEQY
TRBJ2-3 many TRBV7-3 ASSPQGRSVADTQY
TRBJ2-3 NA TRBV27 ASSLSSGGTQY
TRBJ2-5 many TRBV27 ASSSLGGAETQY